This TCR beta chain derives from a study of cytomegalovirus exposure and HLA in healthy donors. Amplification used 60 Vbeta primers and 13 Jbeta primers. The repertoire was sequenced with immunoSEQ multiplex PCR; TCRdb's copy has only in-frame clones and lacks some. Among under 200,000 clones listed, 65% to 85% were seen once. Sequenced material: PBMCs. The sequence was obtained from a woman aged 18 to 35 in good health and CMV-seronegative.

Written as DNA, the CDR3 is TGTGCCAGCAGCTTGTCTAGCGGGAGGAGCTACGAGCAGTACTTC. Translating gives CASSLSSGRSYEQYF. The chain links TRBV5-5 to TRBJ2-7, with 11 bases aligning to TRBD2. Trimming cost V 1 base and J 3 bases; bases outside gene matches: 3. Germline V gene lookup returns CDR1 SGHKS and CDR2 YYEKEE (reference sequence). The CDR3 has 15 amino acids.